The 4 T cell receptor beta chains reported below all come from one sample, sequenced in a study of control samples from healthy donors and cancer patients. This table comes from immunoSEQ multiplex PCR, and its TCRdb copy is limited to in-frame clones, with some not included. The data show about 150,000 clones, with roughly 93% seen just once and approximately 2.5% held by the top ten. The specimen was blood. These receptors were collected from a man between 45 and 60 years old in good health.

The J gene is TRBJ1-5, the V gene TRBV23-1; D remains ambiguous. TRBV23-1 is filed as an ORF, its function uncertain. This CDR3 region has 15 residues. Trimming took off 7 bases at V and 2 bases at J, with 15 bases between the two ends. This CDR3 reads CASIHRALGNQPQHF. CDR3 nucleotides: TGCGCCAGCATTCATAGGGCGTTGGGCAATCAGCCCCAGCATTTT.

The count of this clone is one. The chain combines TRBV19 with TRBJ2-1, with 7 bases matching TRBD2. The CDR3 consists of 13 residues. After removal of 6 bases from V and 5 bases from J, the junction contained 4 bases not matched to a gene. Germline assignment: CDR1 LNHDA and CDR2 SQIVND (reference sequence). Written as DNA, the CDR3 is TGTGCCAGTAGGGCTAGCGGAAACAATGAGCAGTTCTTC. It codes for CASRASGNNEQFF.

The chain links TRBV10-3 to TRBJ2-5, with unresolved D. CDR1 and CDR2 from the germline V gene are ENHRY and SYGVKD. CDR3 size: 14 residues. The ends were cut back, 0 bases at V and 5 bases at J, with 10 bases in the middle. In DNA, the CDR3 is TGTGCCATCAGTGAGTCGACTGCAAAGGAGACCCAGTACTTC. Translation: CAISESTAKETQYF.

The chain combines TRBV19 with TRBJ2-5, with 9 bases identical to TRBD2. Losses at the gene ends were 8 bases for V and 5 bases for J; bases not matched to a gene: 9. This CDR3 has 14 amino acids. CDR1 and CDR2 (germline): LNHDA, SQIVND (reference sequence). The CDR3 loop reads CASGLAGVSETQYF. The CDR3 DNA is TGTGCCAGTGGGTTAGCGGGAGTATCTGAGACCCAGTACTTC.